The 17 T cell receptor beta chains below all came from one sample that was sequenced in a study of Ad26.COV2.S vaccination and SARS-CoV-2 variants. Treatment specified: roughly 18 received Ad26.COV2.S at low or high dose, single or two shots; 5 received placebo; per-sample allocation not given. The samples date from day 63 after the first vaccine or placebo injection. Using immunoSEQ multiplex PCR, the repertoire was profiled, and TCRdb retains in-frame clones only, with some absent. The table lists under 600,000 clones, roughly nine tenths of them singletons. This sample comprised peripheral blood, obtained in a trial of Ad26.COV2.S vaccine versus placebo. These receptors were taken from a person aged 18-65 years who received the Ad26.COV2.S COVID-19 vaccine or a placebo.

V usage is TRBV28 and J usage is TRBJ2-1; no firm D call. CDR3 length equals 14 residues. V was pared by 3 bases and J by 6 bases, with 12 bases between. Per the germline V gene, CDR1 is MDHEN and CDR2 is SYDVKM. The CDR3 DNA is TGTGCCAGCAGTTTCGGTCCAGAGAGCAATGAGCAGTTCTTC. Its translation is CASSFGPESNEQFF.

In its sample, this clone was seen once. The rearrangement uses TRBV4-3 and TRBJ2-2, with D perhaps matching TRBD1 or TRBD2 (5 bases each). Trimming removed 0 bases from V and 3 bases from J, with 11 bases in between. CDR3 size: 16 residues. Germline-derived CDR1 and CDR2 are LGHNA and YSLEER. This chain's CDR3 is CASSQDMQGDTGELFF. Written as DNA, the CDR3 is TGCGCCAGCAGCCAAGATATGCAGGGAGACACCGGGGAGCTGTTTTTT.

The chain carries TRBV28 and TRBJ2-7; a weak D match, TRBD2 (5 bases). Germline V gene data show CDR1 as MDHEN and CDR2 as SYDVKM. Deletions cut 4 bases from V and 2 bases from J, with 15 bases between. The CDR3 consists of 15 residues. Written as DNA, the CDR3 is TGTGCCAGCAGTTCACAGACTAAATCCCCCTACGAGCAGTACTTC. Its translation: CASSSQTKSPYEQYF.

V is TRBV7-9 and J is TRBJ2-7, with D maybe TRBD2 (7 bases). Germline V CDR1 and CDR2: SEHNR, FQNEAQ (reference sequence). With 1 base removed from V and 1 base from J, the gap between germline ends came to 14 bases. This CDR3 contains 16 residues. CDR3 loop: CASSLGRGGSSYEQYF. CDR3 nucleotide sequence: TGTGCCAGCAGCTTAGGTAGGGGGGGCAGTTCCTACGAGCAGTACTTC.

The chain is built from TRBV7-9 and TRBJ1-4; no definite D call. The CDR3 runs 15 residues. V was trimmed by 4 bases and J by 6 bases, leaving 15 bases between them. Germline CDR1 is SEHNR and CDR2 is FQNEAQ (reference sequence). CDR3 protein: CASSSGNLDYEKLFF. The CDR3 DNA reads TGTGCCAGCAGCTCGGGAAATCTGGATTATGAAAAACTGTTTTTT.

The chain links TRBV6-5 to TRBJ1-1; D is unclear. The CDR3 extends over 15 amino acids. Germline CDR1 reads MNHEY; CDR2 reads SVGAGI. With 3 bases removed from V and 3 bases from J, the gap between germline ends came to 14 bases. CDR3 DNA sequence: TGTGCCAGCAGTTATGAGGGTGGAGCGTACACTGAAGCTTTCTTT. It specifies CASSYEGGAYTEAFF.

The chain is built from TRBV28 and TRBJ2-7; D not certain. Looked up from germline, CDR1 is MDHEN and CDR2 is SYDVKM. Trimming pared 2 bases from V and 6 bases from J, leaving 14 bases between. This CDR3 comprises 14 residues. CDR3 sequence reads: CASSLRVAPGEQYF. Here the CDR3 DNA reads TGTGCCAGCAGTTTACGAGTCGCCCCCGGCGAGCAGTACTTC.

CDR3 protein: CASSLAKVGGRLNTEAFF. CDR3 in DNA: TGCGCCAGCAGCTTGGCCAAGGTGGGGGGTAGACTGAACACTGAAGCTTTCTTT. The rearrangement links TRBV5-1 to TRBJ1-1; TRBD1 might be the D (5 bases). Germline CDR1 reads SGHRS; CDR2 reads YFSETQ. Trimming pared 0 bases from V and 0 bases from J, leaving 18 bases between. The CDR3 contains 18 residues. Based on the CDR3 plus reference TRBV5-1 and TRBJ1-1, the full variable domain is KAGVTQTPRYLIKTRGQQVTLSCSPISGHRSVSWYQQTPGQGLQFLFEYFSETQRNKGNFPGRFSGRQFSNSRSEMNVSTLELGDSALYLCASSLAKVGGRLNTEAFFGQGTRLTVV.

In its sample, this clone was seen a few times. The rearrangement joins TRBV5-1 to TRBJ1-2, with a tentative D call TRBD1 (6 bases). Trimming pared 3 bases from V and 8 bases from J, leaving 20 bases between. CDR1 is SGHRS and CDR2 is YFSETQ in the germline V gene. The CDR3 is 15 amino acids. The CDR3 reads CASSSNLQGLEGYTF. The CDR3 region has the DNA TGCGCCAGCAGCTCTAATCTACAGGGTTTGGAGGGCTACACCTTC.

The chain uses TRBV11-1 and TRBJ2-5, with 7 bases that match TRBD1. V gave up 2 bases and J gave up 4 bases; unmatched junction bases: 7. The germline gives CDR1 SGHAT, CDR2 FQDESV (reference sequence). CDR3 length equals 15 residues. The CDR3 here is CASSLNRGTVETQYF. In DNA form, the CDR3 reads TGTGCCAGCAGCTTAAACAGAGGGACAGTAGAGACCCAGTACTTC.

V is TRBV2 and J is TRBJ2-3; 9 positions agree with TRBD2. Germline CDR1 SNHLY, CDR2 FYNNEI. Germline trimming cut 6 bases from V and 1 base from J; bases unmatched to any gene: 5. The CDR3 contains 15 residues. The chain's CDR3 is CASRALAGGTDTQYF. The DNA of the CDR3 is TGTGCCAGCAGGGCTTTAGCGGGGGGCACAGATACGCAGTATTTT.

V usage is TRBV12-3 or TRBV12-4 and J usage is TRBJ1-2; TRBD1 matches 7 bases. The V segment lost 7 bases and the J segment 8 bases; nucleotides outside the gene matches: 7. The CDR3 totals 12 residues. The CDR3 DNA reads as TGTGCCAGCACCGACAGGGCAGGAGGCTACACCTTC. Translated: CASTDRAGGYTF.

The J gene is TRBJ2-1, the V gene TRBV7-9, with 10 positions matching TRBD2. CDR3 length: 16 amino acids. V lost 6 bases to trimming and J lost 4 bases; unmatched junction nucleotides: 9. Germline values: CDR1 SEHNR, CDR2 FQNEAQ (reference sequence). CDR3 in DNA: TGTGCCAGCAGTACCACCGGGACTAGCGCTTACAATGAGCAGTTCTTC. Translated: CASSTTGTSAYNEQFF.

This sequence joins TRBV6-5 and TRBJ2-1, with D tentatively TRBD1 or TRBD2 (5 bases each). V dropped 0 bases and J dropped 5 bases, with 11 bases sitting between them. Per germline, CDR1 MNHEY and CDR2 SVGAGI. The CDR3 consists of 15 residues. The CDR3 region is CASSYSFRGNNEQFF. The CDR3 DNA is TGTGCCAGCAGTTACTCTTTCCGGGGCAACAATGAGCAGTTCTTC.

CDR3 in DNA: TGTGCCAGCAGCTACCTACTCGGACGAGGGGCGGATCAGCCCCAGCATTTT. Translation: CASSYLLGRGADQPQHF. The chain combines TRBV7-2 with TRBJ1-5; D possibly corresponds to TRBD1 (5 bases). V was pared by 4 bases and J by 5 bases, with 21 bases between. Germline lookup yields CDR1 SGHTA and CDR2 FQGNSA. The CDR3 is made up of 17 amino acids. Supplemented by reference TRBV7-2 and TRBJ1-5, the full variable domain reads GAGVSQSPSNKVTEKGKDVELRCDPISGHTALYWYRQSLGQGLEFLIYFQGNSAPDKSGLPSDRFSAERTGGSVSTLTIQRTQQEDSAVYLCASSYLLGRGADQPQHFGDGTRLSIL.

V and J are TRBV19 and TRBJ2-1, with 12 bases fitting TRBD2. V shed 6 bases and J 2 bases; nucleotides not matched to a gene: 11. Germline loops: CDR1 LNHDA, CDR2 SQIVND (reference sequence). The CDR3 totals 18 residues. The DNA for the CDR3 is TGTGCCAGTAGCCTAGGTACTAGCGGGAGGCCTACCTACAATGAGCAGTTCTTC. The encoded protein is CASSLGTSGRPTYNEQFF.

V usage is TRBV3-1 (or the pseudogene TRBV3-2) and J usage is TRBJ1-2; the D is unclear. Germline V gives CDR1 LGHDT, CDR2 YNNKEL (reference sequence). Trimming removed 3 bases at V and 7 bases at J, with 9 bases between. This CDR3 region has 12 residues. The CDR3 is CASSHANRGYTF. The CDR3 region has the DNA TGTGCCAGCAGCCACGCGAACCGTGGCTACACCTTC.